The following is a TCR beta chain sequence with its context. CDR1 is MNHNS, CDR2 SASEGT, per germline. The CDR3 length is 15 residues. V shed 3 bases and J 9 bases; nucleotides not matched to a gene: 9. This sample was included in a study of shared clonotypes between healthy human individuals. Measured with immunoSEQ multiplex PCR; TCRdb has only the in-frame clones, and not every one. The table includes some 1,100,000 clones, around three quarters detected once. Sequenced material: memory CD4+ T cells from PBMCs. Subset noted: CD45RA-negative fraction. The chain carries TRBV6-1 and TRBJ2-1; TRBD1 aligns across 9 bases. The receptor comes from a man between 18 and 35 years old in good health. Some clones in this sample may be carry-over from other donors' samples. CDR3 region: CASSESEQGAGEQFF. The CDR3 bases are TGTGCCAGCAGTGAGAGTGAACAGGGGGCGGGTGAGCAGTTCTTC.